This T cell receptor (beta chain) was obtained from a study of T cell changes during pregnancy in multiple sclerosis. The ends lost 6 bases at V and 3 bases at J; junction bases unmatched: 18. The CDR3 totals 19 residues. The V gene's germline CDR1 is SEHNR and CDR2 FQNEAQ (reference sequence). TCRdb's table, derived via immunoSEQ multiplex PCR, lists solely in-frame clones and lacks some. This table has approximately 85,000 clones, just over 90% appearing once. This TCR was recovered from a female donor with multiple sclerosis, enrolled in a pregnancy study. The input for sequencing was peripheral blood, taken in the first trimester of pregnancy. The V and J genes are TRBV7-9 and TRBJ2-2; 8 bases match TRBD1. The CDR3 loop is CASSPKFSGTGIDTGELFF. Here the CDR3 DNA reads TGTGCCAGCAGTCCCAAGTTTTCCGGGACAGGAATTGACACCGGGGAGCTGTTTTTT.